The clone carrying this T cell receptor (beta chain) was detected many times. These data come from a study of T cells after yellow fever vaccination. Study-level findings and limits: CD4 and CD8 compartments shared a small share of clonotypes. Repertoires obtained by FACS sorting could include abundant clonotypes that entered as contaminants from the bulk population.

For TCR, cDNA came from 5'RACE template switching, which added a universal primer site and UMIs. TCRdb re-called the 5' RACE reads with MiXCR, one entry per CDR3 protein. The sample carries approximately 31,000 distinct CDR3 sequences, about 10% recorded once. CDR1 and CDR2 from the germline V gene are MGHRA and YSYEKL. This CDR3 spans 13 amino acids. Trimming pared 1 base from V and 11 bases from J, leaving 14 bases between. The sample consisted of PBMCs, either bulk or a sorted T-cell subset (CD4+, CD8+, memory, or dextramer-sorted; not recorded which), taken approximately 15 days after the first yellow fever vaccination. The sequence derives from a man aged 18 to 29 who received the YFV17D yellow fever vaccine. The rearrangement uses TRBV4-1 and TRBJ1-1; D unresolved. The CDR3: CASSQVEVAAAFF. The CDR3 bases are TGCGCCAGCAGCCAAGTAGAAGTCGCGGCCGCTTTCTTT.